This T cell receptor (beta chain) was profiled in a study of cytomegalovirus exposure and HLA in healthy donors. The PCR contained 60 Vbeta and 13 Jbeta primers. TCRdb's copy holds only in-frame clones and misses some; the assay was immunoSEQ multiplex PCR. The sample records approximately 200,000 clones, less than 80% being singletons. With 3 bases removed from V and 0 bases from J, the gap between germline ends came to 15 bases. The CDR3 is 16 amino acids. CDR1 is MGHRA, CDR2 YSYEKL, per germline. Material: PBMCs. The chain uses TRBV4-1 and TRBJ2-7, with D possibly TRBD2 on 5 matching bases. This TCR derives from a woman under 40 in good health and CMV-seropositive. CDR3 nucleotides: TGCGCCAGCAGCCACCCAAAGGGAGAGGGCTCCTACGAGCAGTACTTC. Translated: CASSHPKGEGSYEQYF.